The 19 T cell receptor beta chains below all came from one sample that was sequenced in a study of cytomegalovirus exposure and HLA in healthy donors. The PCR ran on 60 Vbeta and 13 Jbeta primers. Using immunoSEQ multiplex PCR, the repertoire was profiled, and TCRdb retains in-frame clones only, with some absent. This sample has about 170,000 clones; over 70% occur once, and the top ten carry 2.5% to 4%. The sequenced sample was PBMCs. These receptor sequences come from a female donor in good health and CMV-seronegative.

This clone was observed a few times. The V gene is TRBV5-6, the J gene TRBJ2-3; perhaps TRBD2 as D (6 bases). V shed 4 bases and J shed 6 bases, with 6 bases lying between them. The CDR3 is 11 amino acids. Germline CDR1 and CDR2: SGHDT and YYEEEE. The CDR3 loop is CASSRGDTQYF. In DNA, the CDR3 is TGTGCCAGCAGCCGGGGGGATACGCAGTATTTT.

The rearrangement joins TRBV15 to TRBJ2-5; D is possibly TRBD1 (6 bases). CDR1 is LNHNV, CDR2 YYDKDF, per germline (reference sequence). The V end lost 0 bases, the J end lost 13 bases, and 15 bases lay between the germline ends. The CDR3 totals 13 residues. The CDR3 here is CATSRDLTTGMYF. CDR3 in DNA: TGTGCCACCAGCAGAGACCTAACGACAGGAATGTACTTC.

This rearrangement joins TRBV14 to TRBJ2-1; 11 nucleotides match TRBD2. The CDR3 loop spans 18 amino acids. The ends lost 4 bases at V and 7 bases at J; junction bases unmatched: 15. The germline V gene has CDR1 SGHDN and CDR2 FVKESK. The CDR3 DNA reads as TGTGCCAGCAGCCGACGGTGGACTAGCGGGTCAAAGGGGAATGAGCAGTTCTTC. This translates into CASSRRWTSGSKGNEQFF.

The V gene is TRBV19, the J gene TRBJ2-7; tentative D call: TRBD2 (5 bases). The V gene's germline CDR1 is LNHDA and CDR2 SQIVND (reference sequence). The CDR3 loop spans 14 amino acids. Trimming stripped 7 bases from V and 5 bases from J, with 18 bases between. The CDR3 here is CASKNQSGIHEQYF. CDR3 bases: TGTGCCAGTAAAAACCAATCGGGGATCCACGAGCAGTACTTC.

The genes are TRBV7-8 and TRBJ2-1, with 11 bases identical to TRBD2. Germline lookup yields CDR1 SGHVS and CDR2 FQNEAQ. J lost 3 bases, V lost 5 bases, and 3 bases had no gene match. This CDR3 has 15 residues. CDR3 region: CASSILAGVYNEQFF. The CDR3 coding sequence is TGTGCCAGCAGCATACTAGCGGGAGTCTACAATGAGCAGTTCTTC.

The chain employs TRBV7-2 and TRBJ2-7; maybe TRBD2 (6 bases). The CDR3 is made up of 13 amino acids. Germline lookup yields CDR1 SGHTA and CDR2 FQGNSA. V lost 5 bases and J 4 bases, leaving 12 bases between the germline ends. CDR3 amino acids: CASSIGTSYEQYF. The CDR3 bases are TGTGCCAGCAGCATCGGGACTTCATACGAGCAGTACTTC.

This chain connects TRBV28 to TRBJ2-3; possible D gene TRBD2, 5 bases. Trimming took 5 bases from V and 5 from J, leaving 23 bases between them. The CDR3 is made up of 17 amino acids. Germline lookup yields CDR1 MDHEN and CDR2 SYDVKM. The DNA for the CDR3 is TGTGCCAGCAGTCCGACCCCGAGGAGGACGTCGGGAGATACGCAGTATTTT. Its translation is CASSPTPRRTSGDTQYF.

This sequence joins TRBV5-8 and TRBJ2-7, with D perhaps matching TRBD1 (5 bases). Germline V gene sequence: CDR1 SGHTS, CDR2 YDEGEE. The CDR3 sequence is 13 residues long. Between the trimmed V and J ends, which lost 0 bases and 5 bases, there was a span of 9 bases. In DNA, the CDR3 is TGTGCCAGCAGCTTGGTTCAGGGAAACGAGCAGTACTTC. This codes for CASSLVQGNEQYF.

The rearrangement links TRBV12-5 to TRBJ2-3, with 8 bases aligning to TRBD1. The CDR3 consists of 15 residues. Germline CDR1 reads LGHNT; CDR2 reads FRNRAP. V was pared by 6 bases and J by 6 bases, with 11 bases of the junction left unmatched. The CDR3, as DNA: TGTGCTAGTGGCCCCGGACAGGGTCCCGCGGATACGCAGTATTTT. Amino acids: CASGPGQGPADTQYF. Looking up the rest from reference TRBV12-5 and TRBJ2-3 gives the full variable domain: DARVTQTPRHKVTEMGQEVTMRCQPILGHNTVFWYRQTMMQGLELLAYFRNRAPLDDSGMPKDRFSAEMPDATLATLKIQPSEPRDSAVYFCASGPGQGPADTQYFGPGTRLTVL.

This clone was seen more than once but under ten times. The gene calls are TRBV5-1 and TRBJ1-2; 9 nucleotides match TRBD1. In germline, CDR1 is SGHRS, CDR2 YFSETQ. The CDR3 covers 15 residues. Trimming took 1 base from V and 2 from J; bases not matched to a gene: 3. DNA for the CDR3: TGCGCCAGCAGCTTGTCAGGACAGGGGAACTATGGCTACACCTTC. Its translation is CASSLSGQGNYGYTF. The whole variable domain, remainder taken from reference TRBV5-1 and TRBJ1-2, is KAGVTQTPRYLIKTRGQQVTLSCSPISGHRSVSWYQQTPGQGLQFLFEYFSETQRNKGNFPGRFSGRQFSNSRSEMNVSTLELGDSALYLCASSLSGQGNYGYTFGSGTRLTVV.

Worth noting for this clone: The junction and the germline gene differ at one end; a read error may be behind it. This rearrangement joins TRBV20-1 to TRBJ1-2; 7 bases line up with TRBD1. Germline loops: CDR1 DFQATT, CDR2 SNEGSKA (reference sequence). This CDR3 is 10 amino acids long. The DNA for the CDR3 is TGCAGTGCTCAGGACAGGCCCCAGCCCTTC. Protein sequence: CSAQDRPQPF.

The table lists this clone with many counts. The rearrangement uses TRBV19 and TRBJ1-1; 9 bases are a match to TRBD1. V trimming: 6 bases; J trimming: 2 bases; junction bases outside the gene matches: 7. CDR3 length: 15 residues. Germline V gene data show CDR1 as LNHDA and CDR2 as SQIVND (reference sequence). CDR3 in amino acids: CASREQGATNTEAFF. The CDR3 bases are TGTGCCAGTAGAGAACAGGGGGCTACCAACACTGAAGCTTTCTTT.

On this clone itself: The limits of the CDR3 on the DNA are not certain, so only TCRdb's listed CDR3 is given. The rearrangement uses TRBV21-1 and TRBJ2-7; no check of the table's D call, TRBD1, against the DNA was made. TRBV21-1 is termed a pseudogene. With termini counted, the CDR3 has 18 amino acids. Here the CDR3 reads CASSTKAGTLVYPCEQYF.

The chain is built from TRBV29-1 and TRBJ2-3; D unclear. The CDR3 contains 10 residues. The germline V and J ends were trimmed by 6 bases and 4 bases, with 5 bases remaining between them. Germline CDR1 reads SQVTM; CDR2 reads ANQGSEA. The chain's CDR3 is CSVSPDTQYF. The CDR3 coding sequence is TGCAGCGTGAGCCCAGATACGCAGTATTTT.

In DNA form, the CDR3 reads TGTGCCAGCAGCGTGGGGAGTATCAGGGGTGAAGCTTTCTTT. Its translation: CASSVGSIRGEAFF. This chain joins TRBV5-6 and TRBJ1-1, with D perhaps TRBD1 (6 bases). V lost 4 bases to trimming and J lost 7 bases, with 17 bases between them. This CDR3 region has 14 residues. Per germline, CDR1 SGHDT and CDR2 YYEEEE.

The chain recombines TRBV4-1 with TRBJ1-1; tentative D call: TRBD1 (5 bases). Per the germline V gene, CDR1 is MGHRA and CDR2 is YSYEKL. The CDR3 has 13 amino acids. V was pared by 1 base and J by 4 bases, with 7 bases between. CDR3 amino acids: CASSQGRGTEAFF. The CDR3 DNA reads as TGCGCCAGCAGCCAAGGGAGGGGCACTGAAGCTTTCTTT.

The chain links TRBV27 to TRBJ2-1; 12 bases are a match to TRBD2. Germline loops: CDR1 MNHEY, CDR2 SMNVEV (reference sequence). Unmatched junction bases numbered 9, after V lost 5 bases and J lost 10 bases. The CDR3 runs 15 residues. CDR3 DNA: TGTGCCAGCAGTCCCACTAGCGGGGGGTCTAGGGAGCAGTTCTTC. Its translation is CASSPTSGGSREQFF.

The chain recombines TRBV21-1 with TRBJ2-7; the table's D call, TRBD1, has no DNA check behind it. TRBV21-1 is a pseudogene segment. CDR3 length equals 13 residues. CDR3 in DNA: TGTGCCAGCACCCTAAGACAGGGATACGAGCAGTACTTC. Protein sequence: CASTLRQGYEQYF.

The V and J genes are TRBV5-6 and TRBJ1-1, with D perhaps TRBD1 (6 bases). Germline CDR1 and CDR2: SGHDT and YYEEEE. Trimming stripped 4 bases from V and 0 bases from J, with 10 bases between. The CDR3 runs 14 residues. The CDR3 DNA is TGTGCCAGCAGCGAGGGGGTAATGAACACTGAAGCTTTCTTT. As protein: CASSEGVMNTEAFF. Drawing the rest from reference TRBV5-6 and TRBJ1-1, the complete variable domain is DAGVTQSPTHLIKTRGQQVTLRCSPKSGHDTVSWYQQALGQGPQFIFQYYEEEERQRGNFPDRFSGHQFPNYSSELNVNALLLGDSALYLCASSEGVMNTEAFFGQGTRLTVV.